This TCR beta chain comes out of a study of blood T cell repertoires in COVID-19. Study in general: Nucleic acid was either cDNA or gDNA, and it came from T cells, B-cell-depleted T cells, or PBMCs.

Trimming pared 3 bases from V and 4 bases from J, leaving 10 bases between. CDR3 length: 12 residues. CDR1 and CDR2 from the germline V gene are SQVTM and ANQGSEA. Original processing methods: Cell counts per sample came from amplifying reference gene primers. Measured with immunoSEQ multiplex PCR; TCRdb has only the in-frame clones, and not every one. Clonal size and the V and J genes are those of that table, whereas D and trimming came from the DNA. The data contain 250,000 or so clones, approximately 80% of them singletons. The chain couples TRBV29-1 to TRBJ2-7, with D perhaps matching TRBD2 (6 bases). The TCR comes from a man between 35 and 55 years old who had recovered from COVID-19. The sequenced sample consisted of peripheral blood. CDR3 DNA sequence: TGCAGCGTTGAGGACTACTCGTACGAGCAGTACTTC. Amino acid sequence: CSVEDYSYEQYF.